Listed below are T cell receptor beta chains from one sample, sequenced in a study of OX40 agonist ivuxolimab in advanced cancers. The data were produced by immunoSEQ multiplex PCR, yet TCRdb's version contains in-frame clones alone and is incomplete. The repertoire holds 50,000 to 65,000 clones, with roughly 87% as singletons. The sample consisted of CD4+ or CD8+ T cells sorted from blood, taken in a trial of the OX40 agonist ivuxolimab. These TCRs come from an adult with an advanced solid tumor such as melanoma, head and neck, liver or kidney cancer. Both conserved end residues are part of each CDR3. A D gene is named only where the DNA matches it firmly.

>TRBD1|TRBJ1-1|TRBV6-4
TGTGCCAGCAGTTTCATATCCGGACAGGTTGCTTTCTTT
CASSFISGQVAFF
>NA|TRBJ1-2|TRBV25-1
TGTGCCAGCAGTGGGACACCAACGGGCTACACCTTC
CASSGTPTGYTF
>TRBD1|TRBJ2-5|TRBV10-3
TGTGCCATCAGTGAGTACGGGACAGGGGCAGAGACCCAGTACTTC
CAISEYGTGAETQYF
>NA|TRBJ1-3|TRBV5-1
TGCGCCAGCAGCAGAGACTCTGGAAACACCATATATTTT
CASSRDSGNTIYF
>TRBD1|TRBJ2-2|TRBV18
TGTGCCAGCTCACCGGGACAGATAAACACCGGGGAGCTGTTTTTT
CASSPGQINTGELFF
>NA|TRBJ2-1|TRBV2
TGTGCCAGCAGCCCCCTTTATGAGCAGTTCTTC
CASSPLYEQFF
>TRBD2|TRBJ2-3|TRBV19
TGTGCCAGTAGTCGAGCGGGAGGGAGCACAGATACGCAGTATTTT
CASSRAGGSTDTQYF
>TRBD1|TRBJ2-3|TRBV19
TGTGCCAGTAGTACGACAGGGGGCCCAGATACGCAGTATTTT
CASSTTGGPDTQYF
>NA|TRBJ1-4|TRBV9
TGTGCCAGCAGCGTAGGAACCACAAGCGGTGAAAAACTGTTTTTT
CASSVGTTSGEKLFF
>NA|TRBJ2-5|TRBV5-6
TGTGCCAGCAGCTTGGTCAGGGATGAGACCCAGTACTTC
CASSLVRDETQYF